The 4 T cell receptor beta chains below were found in one sample sequenced in a study of patients and donors after allogeneic stem cell transplantation. In TCRdb, the RT-PCR reads were re-called with MiXCR into one record per CDR3 protein. The sample has under 200,000 distinct CDR3 sequences; 30% are singletons. What was sequenced was blood, either unsorted or a sorted T cell fraction (not recorded which). These receptors were taken from a human donor who was either an allogeneic HSCT recipient or a stem cell or donor lymphocyte infusion donor (not recorded which). It is not recorded whose cells these are; they may come from a transplant donor.

The CDR3 spells CSVGYSGNTIYF. The CDR3 DNA reads TGCAGCGTTGGTTACTCTGGAAACACCATATATTTT. V gene TRBV29-1 combines with J gene TRBJ1-3; D not certain. Trimming pared 4 bases from V and 0 bases from J, leaving 4 bases between. Germline V gene sequence: CDR1 SQVTM, CDR2 ANQGSEA. The CDR3 loop spans 12 amino acids.

The gene calls are TRBV5-1 and TRBJ2-1; 9 bases fit TRBD2. This CDR3 spans 14 amino acids. Unmatched junction bases numbered 3, after V lost 4 bases and J lost 4 bases. In germline, CDR1 is SGHRS, CDR2 YFSETQ. The CDR3 nucleotides read TGCGCCAGCAGCGTGACTAGCGGATACAATGAGCAGTTCTTC. Residues: CASSVTSGYNEQFF. The variable domain in full, completed from reference TRBV5-1 and TRBJ2-1, reads KAGVTQTPRYLIKTRGQQVTLSCSPISGHRSVSWYQQTPGQGLQFLFEYFSETQRNKGNFPGRFSGRQFSNSRSEMNVSTLELGDSALYLCASSVTSGYNEQFFGPGTRLTVL.

There are a few counts of this clonotype. The chain carries TRBV6-5 and TRBJ1-4, with TRBD1 as a possible D gene (6 bases). CDR3 length equals 14 residues. V lost 5 bases and J 5 bases, leaving 12 bases between the germline ends. Germline CDR1 is MNHEY and CDR2 is SVGAGI. The CDR3 nucleotides are TGTGCCAGCAGTAACAGGGCGTGGAATGAAAAACTGTTTTTT. Protein sequence: CASSNRAWNEKLFF.

The chain employs TRBV2 and TRBJ1-6; D call uncertain. Trimming left V 3 bases short and J 1 base short, with 4 bases between. Germline V lookup: CDR1 SNHLY, CDR2 FYNNEI. The CDR3 extends over 14 amino acids. The CDR3 reads CASSDGSYNSPLHF. DNA for the CDR3: TGTGCCAGCAGTGATGGGTCCTATAATTCACCCCTCCACTTT. Variable domain in full (rest from reference TRBV2 and TRBJ1-6): EPEVTQTPSHQVTQMGQEVILRCVPISNHLYFYWYRQILGQKVEFLVSFYNNEISEKSEIFDDQFSVERPDGSNFTLKIRSTKLEDSAMYFCASSDGSYNSPLHFGNGTRLTVT.